The count of the clone carrying this T cell receptor (beta chain) is one. Its antigen is undetermined. TCR cDNA, made by 5'RACE template switching, carried an added universal primer site and UMIs. TCRdb used MiXCR to reprocess the 5' RACE reads, holding one entry per CDR3 protein. This repertoire shows 150,000 to 200,000 distinct CDR3 sequences, around 8.5% found once; its top ten account for roughly 36%. Germline V gene sequence: CDR1 LGHDT, CDR2 YNNKEL (reference sequence). This CDR3 has 17 residues. The ends lost 2 bases at V and 2 bases at J; junction bases unmatched: 9. This sample is drawn from a study of T cells after yellow fever vaccination. Study summary: Those fractions that held only low numbers of cells were prepared using the SMART-Seq v4 Ultra Low Input RNA kit.

Study outcomes and limitations: Most clones from primary vaccination were detected again post-booster (96% CD4, approximately 90% CD8). Researchers noted that a small share of clonotypes showed up in both CD4 and CD8 compartments.

The chain combines TRBV3-1 with TRBJ2-3; 8 positions agree with TRBD2. The sequence derives from a man between 18 and 35 years old who received the YFV17D yellow fever vaccine. The starting material was CD8+ T cells sorted from PBMCs, obtained 45 days after the yellow fever booster vaccination. The CDR3: CASSQKSRGGPTDTQYF. CDR3 DNA sequence: TGTGCCAGCAGCCAAAAATCTCGCGGGGGGCCCACAGATACGCAGTATTTT.